The 13 T cell receptor beta chains listed next were all sequenced from one sample in a study of T-cell reconstitution after alpha-beta-depleted transplantation in children. The authors prepared the TCRbeta library with unique molecular identifiers. TCRdb recomputed calls from the PCR reads with MiXCR, one row per CDR3 protein. The sample lists 450,000 to 500,000 distinct CDR3 sequences, around 12% occurring once. The sequencing here drew on PBMCs from the stem cell graft donor, taken from the stem cell graft. The receptors derive from a human donor who donated a stem cell graft to a child with combined immunodeficiency.

This clonotype came up many times. This rearrangement joins TRBV27 to TRBJ2-1, with 7 bases lining up with TRBD1. This CDR3 contains 15 residues. Germline CDR1 and CDR2: MNHEY and SMNVEV (reference sequence). The V segment lost 3 bases and the J segment 8 bases; nucleotides outside the gene matches: 10. The CDR3 DNA reads TGTGCCAGCAGTTTTCTACCAGGGGGTTTGGATGAGCAGTTCTTC. As protein: CASSFLPGGLDEQFF.

The J gene is TRBJ1-6, the V gene TRBV7-2, with 7 bases aligning to TRBD1. This CDR3 comprises 14 residues. Trimming removed 1 base from V and 9 bases from J; junction bases left unmatched: 3. The germline CDR1 and CDR2 sequences are SGHTA and FQGNSA. The CDR3 nucleotides read TGTGCCAGCAGCTTAGAGGGGGCAGGTTCACCCCTCCACTTT. Its protein is CASSLEGAGSPLHF.

This clonotype was seen a few times. The genes are TRBV5-1 and TRBJ2-3; D unresolved. Germline V gene sequence: CDR1 SGHRS, CDR2 YFSETQ. Deletions cut 0 bases from V and 2 bases from J, with 7 bases between. The CDR3 contains 14 residues. The CDR3 protein is CASSLEQPTDTQYF. The CDR3 DNA sequence: TGCGCCAGCAGCTTGGAGCAGCCCACAGATACGCAGTATTTT.

The gene calls are TRBV13 and TRBJ2-7; the D call may be TRBD1 or TRBD2 (5 bases each). CDR3 length equals 12 residues. Trimming left V 4 bases short and J 6 bases short, with 10 bases between. Germline lookup yields CDR1 PRHDT and CDR2 FYEKMQ (reference sequence). The CDR3 region has the DNA TGTGCCAGCAGCTCCTGGGGGTCCGAGCAGTACTTC. Its protein product is CASSSWGSEQYF.

This clonotype was seen more than once but under ten times. The J gene is TRBJ2-7, the V gene TRBV28; D is undetermined. From germline, CDR1 is MDHEN and CDR2 SYDVKM. This CDR3 region has 13 residues. Between the trimmed V and J ends, which lost 6 bases and 0 bases, there was a span of 9 bases. The CDR3 region has the DNA TGTGCCAGCAGACCCCGGCGCTCCTACGAGCAGTACTTC. Translation: CASRPRRSYEQYF.

This clonotype is medium-sized by share. The V gene is TRBV12-3 or TRBV12-4, the J gene TRBJ2-6; unclear D gene. Trimming left V 4 bases short and J 3 bases short, with 13 bases between. The CDR3 runs to 16 residues. This CDR3 is CASSSGADSGANVLTF. The DNA for the CDR3 is TGTGCCAGCAGTTCCGGCGCAGATAGTGGGGCCAACGTCCTGACTTTC.

In its sample, this clonotype was seen many times. The V and J genes are TRBV20-1 and TRBJ2-3; 9 nucleotides align to TRBD2. The length of the CDR3 is 12 residues. CDR1 and CDR2 (germline): DFQATT, SNEGSKA (reference sequence). With V trimmed by 6 bases and J by 6 bases, 4 bases remained unmatched. The CDR3 protein is CSASGRWDTQYF. The CDR3 bases are TGCAGTGCAAGCGGGAGGTGGGATACGCAGTATTTT.

This clonotype has a handful of counts. V and J are TRBV4-2 and TRBJ1-1; 7 nucleotides align to TRBD1. Germline V gives CDR1 LGHNA, CDR2 YNFKEQ. The V and J ends lost 0 bases and 5 bases, in that order; junction bases with no gene match: 15. The CDR3 extends over 18 amino acids. The CDR3 DNA follows: TGTGCCAGCAGCCAAGATCGGGGGGACAGCGCGCGCGGAACTGAAGCTTTCTTT. Amino acid sequence: CASSQDRGDSARGTEAFF.

V is TRBV5-1 and J is TRBJ2-7; D unclear. The germline CDR1 and CDR2 sequences are SGHRS and YFSETQ. Between the trimmed V and J ends, which lost 0 bases and 3 bases, there was a span of 13 bases. This CDR3 region has 15 residues. CDR3 in amino acids: CASSLAPLDHYEQYF. CDR3 sequence (DNA): TGCGCCAGCAGCTTGGCCCCCCTGGACCACTACGAGCAGTACTTC. Combining the CDR3 with reference TRBV5-1 and TRBJ2-7 gives the whole variable domain KAGVTQTPRYLIKTRGQQVTLSCSPISGHRSVSWYQQTPGQGLQFLFEYFSETQRNKGNFPGRFSGRQFSNSRSEMNVSTLELGDSALYLCASSLAPLDHYEQYFGPGTRLTVT.

The chain is built from TRBV12-3 or TRBV12-4 and TRBJ2-7, with D possibly matching TRBD1 (6 bases). The CDR3 runs 14 residues. Between the trimmed V and J ends, which lost 5 bases and 6 bases, there was a span of 17 bases. The CDR3 here is CASSLQIQGSEQYF. The CDR3 DNA is TGTGCCAGCAGTCTCCAAATACAGGGAAGCGAGCAGTACTTC.

J is TRBJ2-7 and V is TRBV27; 9 positions match TRBD1. This CDR3 has 15 amino acids. V was pared by 6 bases and J by 2 bases, with 8 bases of the junction left unmatched. Germline CDR1 is MNHEY and CDR2 is SMNVEV (reference sequence). CDR3: CASSKTGGPAYEQYF. Written as DNA, the CDR3 is TGTGCCAGCAGCAAGACAGGGGGTCCTGCCTACGAGCAGTACTTC.

For this clonotype: One end of the junction does not line up with germline, which may come from a read error. The rearrangement links TRBV7-7 to TRBJ2-3; either TRBD1 or TRBD2 may fit D (5 bases each). The germline V gene has CDR1 SSHAT and CDR2 FNYEAQ (reference sequence). The CDR3 has 14 amino acids. CDR3 residues: CASSGHPPPDTQYF. The CDR3 DNA reads TGTGCTAGCAGCGGACACCCACCACCAGATACGCAGTATTTT.

This sequence joins TRBV12-3 or TRBV12-4 and TRBJ2-7, with D possibly TRBD1 on 5 matching bases. The ends were cut back, 6 bases at V and 3 bases at J, with 15 bases in the middle. CDR3 length equals 14 residues. The CDR3 sequence is CASSRQLPNYEQYF. The CDR3 nucleotides read TGTGCCAGCAGCCGACAGTTACCAAACTACGAGCAGTACTTC.